This T cell receptor beta chain was observed in a study of T-cell memory formation after mild COVID-19. As for the study in general: Each donor largely had its own TCR clusters.

Via MiXCR, TCRdb re-called the 5' RACE reads, giving one row per CDR3 protein. The sample yields roughly 580,000 distinct CDR3 sequences, over 15% seen once. The sample holds many counts of this clonotype. This CDR3 has 13 residues. Germline V gene lookup returns CDR1 LNHDA and CDR2 SQIVND (reference sequence). Unmatched junction bases numbered 3, after V lost 4 bases and J lost 4 bases. This sequence originates from an adult woman who had mild COVID-19 (a few samples of this study predate the infection). Cell type and time point are not known. Specimen: PBMCs or a T cell subset sorted from them (not recorded which). The chain combines TRBV19 with TRBJ1-1; TRBD1 matches 7 bases. The CDR3 DNA sequence: TGTGCCAGTAGTAACACAGGGGTCACTGAAGCTTTCTTT. This codes for CASSNTGVTEAFF.